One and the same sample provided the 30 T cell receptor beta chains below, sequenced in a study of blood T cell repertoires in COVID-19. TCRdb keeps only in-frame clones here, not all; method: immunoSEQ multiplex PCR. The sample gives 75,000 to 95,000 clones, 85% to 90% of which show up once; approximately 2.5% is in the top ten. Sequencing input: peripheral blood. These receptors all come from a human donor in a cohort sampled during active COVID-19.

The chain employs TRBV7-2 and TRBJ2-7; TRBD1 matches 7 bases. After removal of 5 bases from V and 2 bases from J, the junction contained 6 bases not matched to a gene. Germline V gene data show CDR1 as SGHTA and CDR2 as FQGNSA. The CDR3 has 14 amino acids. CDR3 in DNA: TGTGCCAGCAGCCTTGACAGGGCTGCCTACGAGCAGTACTTC. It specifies CASSLDRAAYEQYF.

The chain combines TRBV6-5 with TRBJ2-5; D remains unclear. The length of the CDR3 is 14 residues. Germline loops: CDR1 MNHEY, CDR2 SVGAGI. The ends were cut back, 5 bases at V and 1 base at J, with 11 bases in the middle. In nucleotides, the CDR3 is TGTGCCAGCAGTCCCCACAGAGTCCAAGAGACCCAGTACTTC. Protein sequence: CASSPHRVQETQYF.

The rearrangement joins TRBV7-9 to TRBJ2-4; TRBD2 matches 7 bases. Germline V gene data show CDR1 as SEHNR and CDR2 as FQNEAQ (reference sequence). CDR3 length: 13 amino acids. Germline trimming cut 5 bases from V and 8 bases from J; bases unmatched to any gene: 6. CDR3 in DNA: TGTGCCAGCAGCCCCGGGGGGTCGGACATTCAGTACTTC. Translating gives CASSPGGSDIQYF.

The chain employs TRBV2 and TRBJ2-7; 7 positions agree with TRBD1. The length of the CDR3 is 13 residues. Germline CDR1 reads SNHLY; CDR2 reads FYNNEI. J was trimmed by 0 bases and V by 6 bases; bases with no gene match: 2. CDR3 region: CASSGDSSYEQYF. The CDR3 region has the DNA TGTGCCAGCAGCGGGGACAGCTCCTACGAGCAGTACTTC.

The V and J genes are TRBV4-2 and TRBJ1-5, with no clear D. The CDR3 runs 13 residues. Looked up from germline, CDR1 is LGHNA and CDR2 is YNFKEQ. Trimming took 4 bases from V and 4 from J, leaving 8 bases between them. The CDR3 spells CASSPRLNQPQHF. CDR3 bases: TGTGCCAGCAGCCCTCGTCTGAATCAGCCCCAGCATTTT.

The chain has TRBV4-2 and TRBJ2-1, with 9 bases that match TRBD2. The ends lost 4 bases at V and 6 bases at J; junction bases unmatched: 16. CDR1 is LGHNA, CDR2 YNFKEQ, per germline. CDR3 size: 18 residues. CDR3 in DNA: TGTGCCAGCAGCCCTCAGATGGGCGGGGGGGCTATGAGCAATGAGCAGTTCTTC. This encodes CASSPQMGGGAMSNEQFF.

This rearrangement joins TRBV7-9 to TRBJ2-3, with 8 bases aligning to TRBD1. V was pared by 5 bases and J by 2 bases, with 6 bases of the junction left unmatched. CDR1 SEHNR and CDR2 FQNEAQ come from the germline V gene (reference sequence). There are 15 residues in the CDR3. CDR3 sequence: CASSPTGVLTDTQYF. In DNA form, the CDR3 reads TGTGCCAGCAGCCCGACAGGGGTTCTCACAGATACGCAGTATTTT. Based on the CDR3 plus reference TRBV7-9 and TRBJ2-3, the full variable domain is DTGVSQNPRHKITKRGQNVTFRCDPISEHNRLYWYRQTLGQGPEFLTYFQNEAQLEKSRLLSDRFSAERPKGSFSTLEIQRTEQGDSAMYLCASSPTGVLTDTQYFGPGTRLTVL.

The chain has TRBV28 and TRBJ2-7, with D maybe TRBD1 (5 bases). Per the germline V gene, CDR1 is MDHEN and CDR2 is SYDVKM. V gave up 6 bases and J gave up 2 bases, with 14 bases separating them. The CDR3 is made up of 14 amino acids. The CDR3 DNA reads TGTGCCAGCAGATCAGACAGCATCACCTACGAGCAGTACTTC. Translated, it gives CASRSDSITYEQYF. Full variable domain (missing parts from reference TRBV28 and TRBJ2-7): DVKVTQSSRYLVKRTGEKVFLECVQDMDHENMFWYRQDPGLGLRLIYFSYDVKMKEKGDIPEGYSVSREKKERFSLILESASTNQTSMYLCASRSDSITYEQYFGPGTRLTVT.

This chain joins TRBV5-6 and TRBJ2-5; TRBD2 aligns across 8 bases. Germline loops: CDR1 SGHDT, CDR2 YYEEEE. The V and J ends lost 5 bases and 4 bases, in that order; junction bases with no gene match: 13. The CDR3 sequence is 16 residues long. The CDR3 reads CASSYTTGTRVETQYF. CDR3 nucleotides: TGTGCCAGCAGTTATACAACCGGGACTAGGGTAGAGACCCAGTACTTC.

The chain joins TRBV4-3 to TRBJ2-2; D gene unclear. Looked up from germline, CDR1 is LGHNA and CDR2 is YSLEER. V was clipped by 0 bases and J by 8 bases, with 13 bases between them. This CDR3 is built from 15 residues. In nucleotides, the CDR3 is TGCGCCAGCAGCCAAGAAATCCAGCGACCGGGGGAGCTGTTTTTT. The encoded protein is CASSQEIQRPGELFF.

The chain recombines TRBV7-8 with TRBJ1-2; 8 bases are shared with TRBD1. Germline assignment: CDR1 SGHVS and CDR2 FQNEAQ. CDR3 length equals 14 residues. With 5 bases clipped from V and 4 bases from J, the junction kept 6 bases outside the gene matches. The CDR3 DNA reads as TGTGCCAGCAGCCAAGGACAGGGAACCTATGGCTACACCTTC. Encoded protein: CASSQGQGTYGYTF.

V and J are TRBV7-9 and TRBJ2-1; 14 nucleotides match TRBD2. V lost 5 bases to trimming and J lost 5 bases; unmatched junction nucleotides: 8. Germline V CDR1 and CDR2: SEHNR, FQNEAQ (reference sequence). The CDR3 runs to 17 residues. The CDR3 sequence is CASSRRTSGRKDNEQFF. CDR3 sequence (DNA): TGTGCCAGCAGCCGCAGGACTAGCGGGAGGAAGGACAATGAGCAGTTCTTC.

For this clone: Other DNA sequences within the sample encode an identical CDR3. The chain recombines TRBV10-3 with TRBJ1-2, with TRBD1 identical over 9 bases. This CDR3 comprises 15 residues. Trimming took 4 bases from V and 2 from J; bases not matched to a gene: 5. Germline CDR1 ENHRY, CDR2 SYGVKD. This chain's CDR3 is CAISGGQGKNYGYTF. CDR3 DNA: TGTGCCATCAGTGGGGGACAGGGTAAGAACTATGGCTACACCTTC.

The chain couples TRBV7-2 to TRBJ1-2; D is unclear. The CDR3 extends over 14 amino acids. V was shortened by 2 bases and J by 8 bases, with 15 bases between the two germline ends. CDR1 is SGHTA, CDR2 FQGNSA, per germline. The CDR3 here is CASSLPPPLSGYTF. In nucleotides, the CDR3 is TGTGCCAGCAGCTTACCCCCCCCTTTAAGCGGCTACACCTTC. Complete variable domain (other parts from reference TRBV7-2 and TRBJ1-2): GAGVSQSPSNKVTEKGKDVELRCDPISGHTALYWYRQSLGQGLEFLIYFQGNSAPDKSGLPSDRFSAERTGGSVSTLTIQRTQQEDSAVYLCASSLPPPLSGYTFGSGTRLTVV.

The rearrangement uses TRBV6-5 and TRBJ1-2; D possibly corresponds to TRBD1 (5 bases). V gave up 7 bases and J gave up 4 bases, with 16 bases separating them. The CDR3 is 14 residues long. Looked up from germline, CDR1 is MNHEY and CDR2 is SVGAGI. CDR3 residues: CASNLRGGLYGYTF. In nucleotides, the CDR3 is TGTGCCAGCAACTTACGGGGGGGTCTCTATGGCTACACCTTC.

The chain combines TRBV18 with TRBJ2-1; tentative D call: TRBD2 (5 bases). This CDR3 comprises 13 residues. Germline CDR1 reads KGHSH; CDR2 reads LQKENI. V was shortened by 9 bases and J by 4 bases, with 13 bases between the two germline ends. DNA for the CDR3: TGTGCCAGTCATCGGGGTTGGTACAATGAGCAGTTCTTC. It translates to CASHRGWYNEQFF.

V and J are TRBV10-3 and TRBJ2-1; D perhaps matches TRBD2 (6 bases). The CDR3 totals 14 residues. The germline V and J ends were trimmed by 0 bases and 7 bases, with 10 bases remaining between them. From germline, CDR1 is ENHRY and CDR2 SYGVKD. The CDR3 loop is CAISESYGGNEQFF. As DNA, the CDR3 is TGTGCCATCAGTGAGTCATACGGGGGAAATGAGCAGTTCTTC.

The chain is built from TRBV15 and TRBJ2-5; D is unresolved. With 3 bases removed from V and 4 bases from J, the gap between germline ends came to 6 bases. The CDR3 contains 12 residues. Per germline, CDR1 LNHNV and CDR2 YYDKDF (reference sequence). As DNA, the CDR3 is TGTGCCACCAGCAGCGGTCGAGAGACCCAGTACTTC. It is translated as CATSSGRETQYF.

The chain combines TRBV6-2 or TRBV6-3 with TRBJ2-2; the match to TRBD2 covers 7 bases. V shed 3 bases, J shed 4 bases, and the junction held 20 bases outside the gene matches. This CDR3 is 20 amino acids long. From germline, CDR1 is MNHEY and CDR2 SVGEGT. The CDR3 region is CASSYGGAGDARSGTGELFF. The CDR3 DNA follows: TGTGCCAGCAGTTATGGCGGTGCGGGAGATGCTCGGTCTGGCACCGGGGAGCTGTTTTTT.

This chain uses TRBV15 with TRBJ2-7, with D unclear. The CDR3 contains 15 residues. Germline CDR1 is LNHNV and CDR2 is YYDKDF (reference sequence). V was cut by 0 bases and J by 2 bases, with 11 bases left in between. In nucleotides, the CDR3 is TGTGCCACCAGCAGAGATCGCGGCCTCGCCTACGAGCAGTACTTC. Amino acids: CATSRDRGLAYEQYF.

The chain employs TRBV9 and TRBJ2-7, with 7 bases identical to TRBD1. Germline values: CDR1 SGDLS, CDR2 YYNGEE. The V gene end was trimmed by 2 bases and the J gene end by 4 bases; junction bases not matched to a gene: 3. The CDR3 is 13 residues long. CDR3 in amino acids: CASSVGQEYEQYF. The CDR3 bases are TGTGCCAGCAGCGTTGGACAGGAGTACGAGCAGTACTTC.

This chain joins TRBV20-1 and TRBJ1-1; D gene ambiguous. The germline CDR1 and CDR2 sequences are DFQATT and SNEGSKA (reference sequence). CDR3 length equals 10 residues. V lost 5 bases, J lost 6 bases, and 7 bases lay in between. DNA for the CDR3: TGCAGTGCTCCGACACCTGAAGCTTTCTTT. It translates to CSAPTPEAFF.

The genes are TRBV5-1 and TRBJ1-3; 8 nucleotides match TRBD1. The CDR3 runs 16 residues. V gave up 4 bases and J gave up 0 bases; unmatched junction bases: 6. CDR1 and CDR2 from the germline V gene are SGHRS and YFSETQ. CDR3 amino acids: CASSLWTGSSGNTIYF. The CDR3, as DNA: TGCGCCAGCAGCCTTTGGACAGGGAGCTCTGGAAACACCATATATTTT.

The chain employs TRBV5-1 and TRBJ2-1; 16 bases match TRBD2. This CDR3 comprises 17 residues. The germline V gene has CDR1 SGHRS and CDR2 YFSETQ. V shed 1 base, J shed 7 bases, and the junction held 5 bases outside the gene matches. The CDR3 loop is CASSLPGLAGGNNEQFF. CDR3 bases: TGCGCCAGCAGCTTGCCGGGACTAGCGGGAGGGAATAATGAGCAGTTCTTC.

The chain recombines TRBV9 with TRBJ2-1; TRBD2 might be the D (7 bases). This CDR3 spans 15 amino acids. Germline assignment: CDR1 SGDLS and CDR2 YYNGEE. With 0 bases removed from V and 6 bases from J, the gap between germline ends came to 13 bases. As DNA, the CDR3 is TGTGCCAGCAGCGTAGGGACTAGGGGGGCCAATGAGCAGTTCTTC. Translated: CASSVGTRGANEQFF.

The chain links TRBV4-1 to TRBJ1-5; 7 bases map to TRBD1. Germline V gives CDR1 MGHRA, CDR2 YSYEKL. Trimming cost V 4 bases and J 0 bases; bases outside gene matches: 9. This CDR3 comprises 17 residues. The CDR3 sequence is CASSPYLQGNSNQPQHF. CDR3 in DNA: TGCGCCAGCAGCCCGTACTTACAGGGGAATAGCAATCAGCCCCAGCATTTT.

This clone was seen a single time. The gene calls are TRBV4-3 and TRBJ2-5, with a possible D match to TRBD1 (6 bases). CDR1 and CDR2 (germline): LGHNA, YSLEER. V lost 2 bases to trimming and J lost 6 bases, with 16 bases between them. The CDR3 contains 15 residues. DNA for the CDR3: TGCGCCAGCAGCCAAAACCTGGGGGCGCGGCAGACCCAGTACTTC. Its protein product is CASSQNLGARQTQYF.

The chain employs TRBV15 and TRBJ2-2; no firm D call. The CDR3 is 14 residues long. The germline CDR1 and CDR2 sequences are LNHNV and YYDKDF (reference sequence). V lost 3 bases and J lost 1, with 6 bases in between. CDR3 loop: CATSSLRNTGELFF. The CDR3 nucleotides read TGTGCCACCAGCAGCCTCAGGAACACCGGGGAGCTGTTTTTT.

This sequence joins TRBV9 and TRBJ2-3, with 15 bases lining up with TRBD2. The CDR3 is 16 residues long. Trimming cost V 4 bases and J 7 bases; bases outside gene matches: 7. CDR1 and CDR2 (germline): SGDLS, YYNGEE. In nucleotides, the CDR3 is TGTGCCAGCAGCTTTGGGACTAGCGGGGGGAGAAATACGCAGTATTTT. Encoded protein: CASSFGTSGGRNTQYF.

DNA of the CDR3: TGCGCCAGCCGGACAGGGGCTAATGAAAAACTGTTTTTT. This encodes CASRTGANEKLFF. The chain links TRBV5-1 to TRBJ1-4, with 9 bases matching TRBD1. V trimming: 7 bases; J trimming: 3 bases; junction bases outside the gene matches: 1. This CDR3 contains 13 residues. Germline V gene data show CDR1 as SGHRS and CDR2 as YFSETQ.